A selection of T cell receptor beta chains follows, all from one sample in a study of blood T cell repertoires in COVID-19. Libraries were prepared by immunoSEQ multiplex PCR; TCRdb keeps only in-frame clonotypes and omits some of them. The table records approximately 230,000 clones, under 90% of them present only once. The specimen sequenced was PBMCs or T cells enriched from blood (not recorded which). The origin of the receptors is a man aged 35 to 55 who had recovered from COVID-19. CDR3s include the opening cysteine and the closing phenylalanine or tryptophan. D genes are given only for firm matches. A clone size is listed for some rows: how often the clone was seen (once, few, many), or a class if it is expanded.

TRBJ2-4 TRBV11-2 . . CASSLGEGERRKKNIQYF
TRBJ2-1 TRBV19 TRBD2 . CASSISRAEGGEQFF
TRBJ1-3 TRBV5-1 . few CASSFAGQSAMGGNTIYF
TRBJ2-6 TRBV27 TRBD2 . CASSTLAASGANVLTF
TRBJ2-2 TRBV3-1/TRBV3-2 TRBD1 . CASRTGGVGELFF
TRBJ2-7 TRBV5-1 TRBD2 . CASSFGTSGYEQYF
TRBJ2-5 TRBV2 TRBD2 . CASSSIAGQYF
TRBJ1-1 TRBV6-5 . . CASSTGGLNTEAFF
TRBJ2-3 TRBV11-3 TRBD2 . CASSRIGTSGASTDTQYF
TRBJ2-7 TRBV6-5 . . CASSPEAGFTYEQYF
TRBJ2-5 TRBV19 . . CASSPTTGDQETQYF
TRBJ1-2 TRBV6-5 . . CASSYSPIQGDTF
TRBJ2-7 TRBV7-9 . . CASSLVSGLGEQYF
TRBJ2-2 TRBV10-3 . . CAISSGTGELFF
TRBJ1-2 TRBV5-1 . . CASSSTEYGYTF
TRBJ1-1 TRBV19 . . CASRYLALGGGEAFF
TRBJ1-5 TRBV6-4 TRBD1 . CASSDSKRIIGRGQGQYSNQPQHF
TRBJ2-3 TRBV28 . once CASRAASSPGTQYF
TRBJ2-3 TRBV19 TRBD2 . CASSIAGLAGPPDTQYF
TRBJ2-5 TRBV5-1 TRBD2 . CASSSGTLGLAGGETQYF
TRBJ1-2 TRBV4-1 TRBD1 . CASSLNRGSYGYTF
TRBJ2-1 TRBV4-1 . . CASSQWRGGEQFF
TRBJ2-2 TRBV7-8 TRBD2 . CASTPSGGGTGELFF
TRBJ1-5 TRBV2 . few CASSEFRGQPQHF
TRBJ1-1 TRBV28 . . CASRLGQMNTEAFF
TRBJ1-5 TRBV7-8 . . CASSLVAGVKTQPQHF
TRBJ1-1 TRBV10-3 TRBD1 few CAISDSDRGNTEAFF
TRBJ2-3 TRBV7-2 TRBD2 . CASSIPRLAGGPDTQYF
TRBJ2-7 TRBV19 TRBD1 . CASSIGPGQTYEQYF
TRBJ1-2 TRBV4-1 . . CASSQDEGHYGYTF
TRBJ1-4 TRBV4-1 . . CASSQGYGANEKLFF
TRBJ1-2 TRBV7-9 . . CASSPLFYGYTF
TRBJ2-2 TRBV5-4 . few CASSPGWDGELFF
TRBJ2-7 TRBV6-5 TRBD2 . CASISTSGGAYEQYF
TRBJ1-1 TRBV19 . . CASSIGPRTEAFF
TRBJ1-2 TRBV11-2 . . CASSLRFGYGYTF
TRBJ1-2 TRBV6-1 . once CASREQHTTHRDYGYTF
TRBJ2-2 TRBV27 TRBD2 . CASRAGLANTGELFF
TRBJ2-3 TRBV19 . . CASSIPGRERRDTQYF
TRBJ2-3 TRBV11-2 . once CASSLEGYQGLDTQYF
TRBJ1-1 TRBV7-9 . . CASSSAPGRDTEAFF
TRBJ1-6 TRBV7-2 TRBD1 . CASSSKGTGANSPLHF